The entry below describes one T cell receptor beta chain. Via MiXCR, TCRdb re-called the 5' RACE reads, giving one row per CDR3 protein. The table has 550,000 to 700,000 distinct CDR3 sequences, approximately 18% seen once; the top ten hold approximately 12%. This sample was included in a study of T-cell memory formation after mild COVID-19. Germline V gene data show CDR1 as SGHVS and CDR2 as FQNEAQ. The J segment lost 2 bases and the V segment lost 3 bases, leaving 7 bases of the junction unmatched. CDR3 length: 16 residues. The sequence came from an adult woman who had mild COVID-19 (a few samples of this study predate the infection). Cell type and time point are not known. The chain combines TRBV7-8 with TRBJ1-2; the match to TRBD1 covers 9 bases. Sequences were obtained from PBMCs or a T cell subset sorted from them (not recorded which). The CDR3 protein is CASSFSGQGLNYGYTF. The CDR3 nucleotides read TGTGCCAGCAGCTTCTCGGGACAGGGACTGAACTATGGCTACACCTTC.